The rows below give T cell receptor beta chains drawn from one sample of a study of identical twins. TCRdb independently ran MiXCR on the 5' RACE reads; one entry per CDR3 protein. The sample shows roughly 240,000 distinct CDR3 sequences, 6.5% to 9% of them seen only once. The same sample was also studied in work on yellow fever vaccine responses in identical twins.

Source material: CD8+ T cells sorted from blood. Receptors were obtained from a young woman in good health. CDR3s leave out the opening cysteine and the closing phenylalanine or tryptophan. Each record gives: CDR3 protein, V gene, clone size, J gene, D gene. A D gene is named only where the DNA matches it firmly. Expanded clones get a size class; other rows say once, few or many, or leave the size out.

ASSGTDKPYEQY | TRBV7-3 | many | TRBJ2-7 | TRBD1
ASRPKLWDTEAF | TRBV27 | - | TRBJ1-1 | -
ASSSPGATNEKLF | TRBV7-9 | - | TRBJ1-4 | -
ASSLPRLAGGPGDTQY | TRBV11-1 | - | TRBJ2-3 | TRBD2
ASSLAQGNTEAF | TRBV7-9 | many | TRBJ1-1 | -
ASSLTGAGNSPLH | TRBV7-8 | few | TRBJ1-6 | -
ASSHTTQLAGWYNEQF | TRBV3-1 | - | TRBJ2-1 | TRBD2
ASSALGDRTYNEQF | TRBV11-1 | few | TRBJ2-1 | -
ASSPTTAMNTEAF | TRBV5-5 | many | TRBJ1-1 | -
ASKNRESPPKYNEQF | TRBV2 | few | TRBJ2-1 | -
ASSPPGDGRLY | TRBV18 | - | TRBJ2-7 | -
SVDLGARITEAF | TRBV29-1 | - | TRBJ1-1 | -
SVDLRRFGYT | TRBV29-1 | many | TRBJ1-2 | -
ASSPPLSGIHEQY | TRBV7-9 | many | TRBJ2-7 | TRBD2
ASSQDAGGLTDTQY | TRBV3-1 | many | TRBJ2-3 | -
SVGLTRAEDTQY | TRBV29-1 | - | TRBJ2-3 | -
ASSVELQVRDYGYT | TRBV9 | many | TRBJ1-2 | -
AISEKREGGNQPQH | TRBV10-3 | many | TRBJ1-5 | -
ASAFLDPRGLGSYNEQF | TRBV3-1 | - | TRBJ2-1 | TRBD2
ASSPPRLPPGYT | TRBV12-3/TRBV12-4 | many | TRBJ1-2 | -
ASSLGLTSSGGGELF | TRBV12-3/TRBV12-4 | many | TRBJ2-2 | TRBD2
ASSQVGSPETQY | TRBV4-2 | many | TRBJ2-5 | -
ASSITAGGTDTQY | TRBV6-1 | - | TRBJ2-3 | TRBD2
ATRVQGGDTGELF | TRBV15 | many | TRBJ2-2 | -
ATSSRYTQY | TRBV15 | few | TRBJ2-3 | -
ASSGVSTGVGYT | TRBV9 | - | TRBJ1-2 | TRBD1
ASSWDRASGELF | TRBV10-1 | few | TRBJ2-2 | TRBD1